This T cell receptor (beta chain) was found in a study of regulatory T cells in long-lasting Graves disease (dated by TCRdb to the early 2020s). Looking at the study overall: Newly diagnosed Graves' disease patients had taken antithyroid drugs for less than 3 months. The study took place in China and was registered as a clinical trial. A total of roughly 33 samples were covered by TCR sequencing, comprising some 13 persistent and around 20 newly diagnosed Graves' disease patients. Patients with persistent Graves' disease were compared with patients with newly diagnosed Graves' disease using TCR sequencing and RNA sequencing of peripheral blood.

On the study overall, not on this receptor specifically: Compared with newly diagnosed patients, patients with persistent Graves' disease had lower TCR Shannon entropy and fewer highly expanded clones, which suggests clonal expansion. Peripheral blood alone was examined, since thyroid tissue, which constituted the primary lesion, could not be accessed. The small sample size was acknowledged by the authors as a limitation that may reduce accuracy. Patients with persistent disease shared more public clonotypes (around 3,000) than newly diagnosed patients did (more than 900). Persistent disease showed preferential use of TRBV28, TRBJ1-2 and TRBJ2-5, whereas newly diagnosed disease favored TRBV20-1 and TRBJ2-1. Only the TCR beta chain was sequenced and analyzed.

The trim is 7 bases for V and 8 bases for J, with a gap of 15 bases between the germline ends. Taken from the germline V gene, the CDR1 and CDR2 loops are MDHEN and SYDVKM. The CDR3, cysteine through phenylalanine, is 13 amino acids long. The DNA shown is the 39-base CDR3, in frame from base 1. The method was multiplex PCR. TCRdb lists the instrument as Illumina HiSeq 4000. CDR3 regions were amplified by Arm-PCR with iRepertoire HTBI primers to construct TCR beta libraries. PCR products were gel purified before sequencing. Regarding the original processing steps: Gene usage analysis of CDR3 amino acid clonotypes used the 62 TRBV and more than 13 TRBJ segments found across samples. Filtered high-quality paired reads were merged into contigs using COPE and FqMerger. BLAST was used to align contigs to IMGT TRBV, TRBD and TRBJ reference genes, with CDR3 defined following IMGT. Any clonotype with a frequency above 0.1% was counted as a highly expanded clone. Shannon entropy was used to measure repertoire diversity, and the Gini coefficient was used to measure V-J evenness. A clonotype found in more than one individual was treated as public. Using fastp trimming at Q25 and MiXCR clonotype assembly, TCRdb reanalyzed the public sequencing data and kept in-frame beta chains. Every CDR3 protein is listed once, alongside the most common genes and DNA of its rows. The V and J calls come from TCRdb's annotation, not from the publication. The sample profile shows approximately 210,000 distinct CDR3 sequences; 18% of them were found once. The leading ten clones occupy roughly a fifth of the sample.

In this sample, this clonotype turned up many times. Its antigen remains unidentified. No base quality values were provided; no much bigger clone lies one nucleotide off. Per the publication, the time point label means: newly diagnosed GD, antithyroid drugs for less than 3 months. For both TCR sequencing and RNA sequencing, RNA was extracted from PBMCs using TRIzol. The diagnosis of Graves' disease was made according to American Thyroid Association guidelines. The patients came from an endocrinology department in Xi'an, China. From each patient, 7.5 to 10 milliliters of peripheral blood was collected into an EDTA anticoagulant tube. PBMCs were isolated by Ficoll Paque Plus density gradient separation without further T cell sorting. An Agilent 2100 Bioanalyzer and agarose gel were used to check RNA quality, and a NanoDrop 2000 was used to measure RNA concentration.

Rearrangement joined TRBV28 to TRBJ1-3; no D gene call is confident. Sequencing used peripheral blood mononuclear cells (PBMCs), obtained at new diagnosis, from a patient treated with antithyroid drugs. The receptor comes from a female donor with Graves disease. The nucleotide sequence reads as follows: TGTGCCAGCACGACATCATCGTTAGACACCATATATTTT. It codes for CASTTSSLDTIYF.